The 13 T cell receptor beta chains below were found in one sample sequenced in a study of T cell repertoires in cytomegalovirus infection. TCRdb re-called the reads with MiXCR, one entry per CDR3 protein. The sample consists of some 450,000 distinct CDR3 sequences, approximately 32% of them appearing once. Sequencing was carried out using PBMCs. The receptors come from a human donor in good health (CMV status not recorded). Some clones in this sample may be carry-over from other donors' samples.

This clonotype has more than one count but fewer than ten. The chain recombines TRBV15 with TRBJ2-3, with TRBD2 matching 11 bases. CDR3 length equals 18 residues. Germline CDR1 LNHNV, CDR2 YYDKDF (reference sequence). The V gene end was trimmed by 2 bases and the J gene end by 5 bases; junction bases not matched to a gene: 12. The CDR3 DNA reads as TGTGCCACCAGCAGAAACCCACGACTAGCGGGGTTAGGAGATACGCAGTATTTT. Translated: CATSRNPRLAGLGDTQYF.

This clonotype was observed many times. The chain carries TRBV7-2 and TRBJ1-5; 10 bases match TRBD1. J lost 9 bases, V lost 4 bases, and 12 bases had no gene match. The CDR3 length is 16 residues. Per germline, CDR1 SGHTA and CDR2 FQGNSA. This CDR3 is CASSYMDRGVPGPQHF. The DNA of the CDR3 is TGTGCCAGCAGCTATATGGACAGGGGGGTTCCCGGGCCCCAGCATTTT.

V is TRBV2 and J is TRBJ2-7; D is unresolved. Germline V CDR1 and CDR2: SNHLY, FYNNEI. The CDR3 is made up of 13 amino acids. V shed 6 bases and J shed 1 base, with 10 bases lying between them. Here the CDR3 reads CASRDHVSYEQYF. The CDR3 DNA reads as TGTGCCAGCAGGGATCACGTTTCCTACGAGCAGTACTTC.

The CDR3 reads CASSQLGLGELFF. CDR3 bases: TGCGCCAGCAGCCAGCTAGGACTCGGGGAGCTGTTTTTT. The V gene is TRBV4-1, the J gene TRBJ2-2, with D tentatively TRBD2 (5 bases). Per the germline V gene, CDR1 is MGHRA and CDR2 is YSYEKL. V lost 3 bases and J lost 7, with 9 bases in between. The CDR3 has 13 amino acids.

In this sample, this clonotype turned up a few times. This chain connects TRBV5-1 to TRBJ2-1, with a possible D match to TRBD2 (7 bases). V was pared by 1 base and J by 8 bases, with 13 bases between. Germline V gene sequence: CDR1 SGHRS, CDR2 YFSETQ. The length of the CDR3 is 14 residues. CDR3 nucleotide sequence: TGCGCCAGCAGCTTGAACTCGGGGGGCCATGAGCAGTTCTTC. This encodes CASSLNSGGHEQFF.

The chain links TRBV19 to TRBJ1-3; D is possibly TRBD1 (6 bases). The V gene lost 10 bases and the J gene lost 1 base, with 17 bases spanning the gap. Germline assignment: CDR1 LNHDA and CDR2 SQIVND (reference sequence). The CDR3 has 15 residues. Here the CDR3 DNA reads TGTGCCACTGGGAGCAGGGGCTCGTCTGGAAACACCATATATTTT. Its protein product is CATGSRGSSGNTIYF.

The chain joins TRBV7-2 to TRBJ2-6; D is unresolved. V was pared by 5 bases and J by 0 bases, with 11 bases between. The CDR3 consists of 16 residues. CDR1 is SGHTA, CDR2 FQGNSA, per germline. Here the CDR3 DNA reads TGTGCCAGCAGCCCTCGTGGTGGCTCTGGGGCCAACGTCCTGACTTTC. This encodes CASSPRGGSGANVLTF.

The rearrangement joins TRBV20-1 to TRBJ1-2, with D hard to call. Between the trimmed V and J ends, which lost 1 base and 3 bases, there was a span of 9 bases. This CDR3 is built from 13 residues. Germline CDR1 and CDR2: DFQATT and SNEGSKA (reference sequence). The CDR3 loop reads CSARGSLYYGYTF. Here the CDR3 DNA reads TGCAGTGCTAGAGGCAGTCTTTACTATGGCTACACCTTC.

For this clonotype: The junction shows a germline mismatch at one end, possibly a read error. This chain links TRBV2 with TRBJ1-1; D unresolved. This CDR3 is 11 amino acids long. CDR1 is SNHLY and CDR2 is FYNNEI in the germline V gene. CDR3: CASSDRYESFF. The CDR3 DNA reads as TGTGCCAGCAGTGACCGGTATGAATCTTTCTTT.

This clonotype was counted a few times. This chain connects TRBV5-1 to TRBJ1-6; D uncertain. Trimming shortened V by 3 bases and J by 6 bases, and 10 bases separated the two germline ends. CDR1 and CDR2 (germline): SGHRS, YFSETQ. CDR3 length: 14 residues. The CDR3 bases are TGCGCCAGCAGCTCACCGGGGATTAATTCACCCCTCCACTTT. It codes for CASSSPGINSPLHF.

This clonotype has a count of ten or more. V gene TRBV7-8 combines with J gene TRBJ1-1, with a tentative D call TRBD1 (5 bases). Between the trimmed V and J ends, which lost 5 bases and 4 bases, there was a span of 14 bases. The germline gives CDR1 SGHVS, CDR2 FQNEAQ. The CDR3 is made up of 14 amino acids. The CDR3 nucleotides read TGTGCCAGCAGCCAAGGGGATAGGGTCACTGAAGCTTTCTTT. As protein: CASSQGDRVTEAFF.

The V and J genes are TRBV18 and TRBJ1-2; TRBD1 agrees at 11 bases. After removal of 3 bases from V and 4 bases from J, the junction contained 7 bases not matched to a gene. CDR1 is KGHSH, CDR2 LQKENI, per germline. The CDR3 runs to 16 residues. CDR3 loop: CASSPGQGVSRYGYTF. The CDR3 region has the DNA TGTGCCAGCTCACCGGGACAGGGGGTTTCTCGCTATGGCTACACCTTC.

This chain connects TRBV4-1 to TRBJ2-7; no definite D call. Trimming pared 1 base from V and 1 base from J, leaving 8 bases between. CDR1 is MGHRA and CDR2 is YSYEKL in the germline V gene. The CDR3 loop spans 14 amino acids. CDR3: CASSQVGGSYEQYF. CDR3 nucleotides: TGCGCCAGCAGCCAAGTAGGCGGTTCCTACGAGCAGTACTTC.